This T cell receptor (beta chain) emerged from a study of T cell repertoires in cytomegalovirus infection. Study at large: Public signatures in TCR beta pointed to CMV infection and matching HLA type. General study results and limits: Carriers of CMV plus the relevant HLA were identified by cumulative public TCR beta family frequency. In two of eight donors, the top clonotype was HLA-C-restricted CMV-specific.

About this clonotype: Its antigen is undetermined.

TCRdb called the reads again in MiXCR, with one record for every CDR3 protein. In the table there are some 180,000 distinct CDR3 sequences, about 21% of which are singletons. The V segment lost 4 bases and the J segment 5 bases; nucleotides outside the gene matches: 7. Germline V CDR1 and CDR2: LGHDT, YNNKEL (reference sequence). The CDR3 runs 15 residues. This rearrangement joins TRBV3-1 to TRBJ1-5; 8 bases fit TRBD1. This sequence was found in a human donor in good health (CMV status not recorded). Some clones in this sample may be carry-over from other donors' samples. Sequencing used PBMCs. CDR3 sequence: CASSRGQGIDQPQHF. The CDR3 DNA sequence: TGTGCCAGCAGCCGAGGACAGGGTATCGATCAGCCCCAGCATTTT.